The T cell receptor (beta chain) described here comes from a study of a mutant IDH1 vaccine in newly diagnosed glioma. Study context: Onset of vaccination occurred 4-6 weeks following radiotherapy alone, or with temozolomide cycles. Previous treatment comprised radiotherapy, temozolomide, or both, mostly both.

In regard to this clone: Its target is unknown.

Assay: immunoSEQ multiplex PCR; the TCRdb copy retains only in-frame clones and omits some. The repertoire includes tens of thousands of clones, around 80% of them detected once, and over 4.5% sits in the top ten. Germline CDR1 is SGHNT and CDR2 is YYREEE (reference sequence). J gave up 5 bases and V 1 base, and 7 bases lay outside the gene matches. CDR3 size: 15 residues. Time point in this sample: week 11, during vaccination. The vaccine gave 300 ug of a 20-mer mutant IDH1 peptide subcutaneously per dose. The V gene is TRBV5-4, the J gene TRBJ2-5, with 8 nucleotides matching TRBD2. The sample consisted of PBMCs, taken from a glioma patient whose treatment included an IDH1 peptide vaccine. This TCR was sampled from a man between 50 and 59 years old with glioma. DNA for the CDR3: TGTGCCAGCAGCTTGCGCTCGGGAGGGCGTGAGACCCAGTACTTC. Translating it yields CASSLRSGGRETQYF.